A selection of T cell receptor beta chains follows, all from one sample in a study of blood T cell repertoires in COVID-19. Assay used: immunoSEQ multiplex PCR; TCRdb lists only in-frame clones, some missing. The sample lists hundreds of thousands of clones, 65% to 90% occurring once. What was sequenced was peripheral blood. The receptor source for this set is a woman between 70 and 85 years old with COVID-19, enrolled during active disease. Each CDR3 is given with its conserved first and last residue. The D gene is left open where the match is weak. Some rows mark clone size as missing; the rest say once, few, many or name a class of expanded clone.

j_gene,v_gene,abundance,d_gene,CDR3nt,CDR3aa
TRBJ2-3,TRBV2,.,TRBD2,TGTGCCAGCAGTAGCGGGGTCACAGATACGCAGTATTTT,CASSSGVTDTQYF
TRBJ2-7,TRBV11-2,.,TRBD1,TGTGCCAGCAGCGCCCGACAGGGGACCTACGAGCAGTACTTC,CASSARQGTYEQYF
TRBJ1-2,TRBV12-5,.,.,TGTGCTAGTGGTTTGATAGCGGGGAAATGGAACTATGGCTACACCTTC,CASGLIAGKWNYGYTF
TRBJ2-3,TRBV19,.,TRBD1,TGTGCCAGTAGTCCTCGGACAGGGGCAGATACGCAGTATTTT,CASSPRTGADTQYF
TRBJ1-1,TRBV3-1/TRBV3-2,once,.,TGTGCCAGCAGCCAAGATAGGAGGAACACTGAAGCTTTCTTT,CASSQDRRNTEAFF
TRBJ1-2,TRBV15,.,TRBD1,TGTGCCACCAGCAGAGGAACAGGGGGGAGCTATGGCTACACCTTC,CATSRGTGGSYGYTF
TRBJ1-4,TRBV5-8,.,TRBD1,TGTGCCAGCAGCTTCGCCGGGACAGGGGACGAAAAACTGTTTTTT,CASSFAGTGDEKLFF
TRBJ2-3,TRBV3-1/TRBV3-2,once,.,TGTGCCAGCAGCCAAGAGTGGCAGGGCGGCAGTGCGCAGTATTTT,CASSQEWQGGSAQYF
TRBJ1-1,TRBV3-1/TRBV3-2,.,.,TGTGCCAGCAGCCGGGGACGGGGGTCGAACACTGAAGCTTTCTTT,CASSRGRGSNTEAFF
TRBJ1-1,TRBV5-1,.,.,TGCGCCAGCAGCCCGAGGATCGCCGGGGGCACTGAAGCTTTCTTT,CASSPRIAGGTEAFF
TRBJ2-2,TRBV7-2,.,TRBD2,TGTGCCAGCAGACAGGGACTAGCGGGGGGGACGAACACCGGGGAGCTGTTTTTT,CASRQGLAGGTNTGELFF
TRBJ1-1,TRBV29-1,.,TRBD1,TGCAGCGTCTCCGGACAGGGGCTAACTGAAGCTTTCTTT,CSVSGQGLTEAFF
TRBJ1-1,TRBV18,.,.,TGTGCCAGCTCACCAGGGATCCAGGGATACACTGAAGCTTTCTTT,CASSPGIQGYTEAFF
TRBJ2-7,TRBV11-2,.,TRBD2,TGTGCCAGCAGCTTCGAAAGCGGGGTTGTCTCCTACGAGCAGTACTTC,CASSFESGVVSYEQYF
TRBJ2-4,TRBV19,.,TRBD1,TGTGCCAGTAGCCTGACAGGGAATAAACTCAAAAACATTCAGTACTTC,CASSLTGNKLKNIQYF
TRBJ2-2,TRBV10-1,few,.,TGCGCCAGCAGACCACAAACCGGGGAGCTGTTTTTT,CASRPQTGELFF
TRBJ1-2,TRBV7-9,.,.,TGTGCCAGCAGTCGCGACGGAGCTAACTATGGCTACACCTTC,CASSRDGANYGYTF